This TCR beta chain was sequenced for a study of Graves' ophthalmopathy and Graves' hyperthyroidism. This CDR3 is 15 amino acids long. With 4 bases removed from V and 4 bases from J, the gap between germline ends came to 13 bases. From germline, CDR1 is SGHNT and CDR2 YENEEA. The study amplified TCR beta CDR3 regions using RNA transcripts. The library came from an HTBI-primed first-round RT-PCR and a second-round multiplex PCR. TCRdb re-called the multiplex PCR reads with MiXCR, one entry per CDR3 protein. The data contain a few hundred thousand distinct CDR3 sequences, about 18% of them singletons. V is TRBV11-3 and J is TRBJ2-2; D possibly corresponds to TRBD2 (5 bases). The receptor's source is an adult woman with stable Graves' hyperthyroidism. The sample comprised peripheral blood. The CDR3 reads CASSSRGYGTGELFF. The CDR3 nucleotides read TGTGCCAGCAGCTCCCGGGGATATGGCACCGGGGAGCTGTTTTTT.